This TCR beta chain was recorded in a study of cytomegalovirus exposure and HLA in healthy donors. Overall study: Among about 179 million T cells, an earlier analysis found approximately 110 million unique TCR beta sequences.

A word on this clone: What it recognizes is unknown.

PCR used 60 Vbeta primers and 13 Jbeta primers. Libraries were prepared by immunoSEQ multiplex PCR; TCRdb keeps only in-frame clonotypes and omits some of them. The repertoire holds more than 100,000 clones, 80% to 85% seen once, with 2% to 2.5% in the top ten. Germline V gene sequence: CDR1 SNHLY, CDR2 FYNNEI. The V gene end was trimmed by 6 bases and the J gene end by 5 bases; junction bases not matched to a gene: 10. This CDR3 is built from 15 residues. Findings and caveats of the study: Most TCRs appeared rarely, but some public TCRs recurred in many donors. An analysis done earlier found most TCR beta V segments productive about 90% or about 30% of the time. Cytomegalovirus-associated TCR beta chains were listed, numbering 150 to 200.

The chain is built from TRBV2 and TRBJ2-5, with 9 bases fitting TRBD2. Sequencing was done on a sample of PBMCs. The sequence derives from a man aged 30 to 39 in good health and CMV-seronegative. CDR3 nucleotide sequence: TGTGCCAGCAGGGCCGTAGCGGGGGACACGGAGACCCAGTACTTC. It specifies CASRAVAGDTETQYF.